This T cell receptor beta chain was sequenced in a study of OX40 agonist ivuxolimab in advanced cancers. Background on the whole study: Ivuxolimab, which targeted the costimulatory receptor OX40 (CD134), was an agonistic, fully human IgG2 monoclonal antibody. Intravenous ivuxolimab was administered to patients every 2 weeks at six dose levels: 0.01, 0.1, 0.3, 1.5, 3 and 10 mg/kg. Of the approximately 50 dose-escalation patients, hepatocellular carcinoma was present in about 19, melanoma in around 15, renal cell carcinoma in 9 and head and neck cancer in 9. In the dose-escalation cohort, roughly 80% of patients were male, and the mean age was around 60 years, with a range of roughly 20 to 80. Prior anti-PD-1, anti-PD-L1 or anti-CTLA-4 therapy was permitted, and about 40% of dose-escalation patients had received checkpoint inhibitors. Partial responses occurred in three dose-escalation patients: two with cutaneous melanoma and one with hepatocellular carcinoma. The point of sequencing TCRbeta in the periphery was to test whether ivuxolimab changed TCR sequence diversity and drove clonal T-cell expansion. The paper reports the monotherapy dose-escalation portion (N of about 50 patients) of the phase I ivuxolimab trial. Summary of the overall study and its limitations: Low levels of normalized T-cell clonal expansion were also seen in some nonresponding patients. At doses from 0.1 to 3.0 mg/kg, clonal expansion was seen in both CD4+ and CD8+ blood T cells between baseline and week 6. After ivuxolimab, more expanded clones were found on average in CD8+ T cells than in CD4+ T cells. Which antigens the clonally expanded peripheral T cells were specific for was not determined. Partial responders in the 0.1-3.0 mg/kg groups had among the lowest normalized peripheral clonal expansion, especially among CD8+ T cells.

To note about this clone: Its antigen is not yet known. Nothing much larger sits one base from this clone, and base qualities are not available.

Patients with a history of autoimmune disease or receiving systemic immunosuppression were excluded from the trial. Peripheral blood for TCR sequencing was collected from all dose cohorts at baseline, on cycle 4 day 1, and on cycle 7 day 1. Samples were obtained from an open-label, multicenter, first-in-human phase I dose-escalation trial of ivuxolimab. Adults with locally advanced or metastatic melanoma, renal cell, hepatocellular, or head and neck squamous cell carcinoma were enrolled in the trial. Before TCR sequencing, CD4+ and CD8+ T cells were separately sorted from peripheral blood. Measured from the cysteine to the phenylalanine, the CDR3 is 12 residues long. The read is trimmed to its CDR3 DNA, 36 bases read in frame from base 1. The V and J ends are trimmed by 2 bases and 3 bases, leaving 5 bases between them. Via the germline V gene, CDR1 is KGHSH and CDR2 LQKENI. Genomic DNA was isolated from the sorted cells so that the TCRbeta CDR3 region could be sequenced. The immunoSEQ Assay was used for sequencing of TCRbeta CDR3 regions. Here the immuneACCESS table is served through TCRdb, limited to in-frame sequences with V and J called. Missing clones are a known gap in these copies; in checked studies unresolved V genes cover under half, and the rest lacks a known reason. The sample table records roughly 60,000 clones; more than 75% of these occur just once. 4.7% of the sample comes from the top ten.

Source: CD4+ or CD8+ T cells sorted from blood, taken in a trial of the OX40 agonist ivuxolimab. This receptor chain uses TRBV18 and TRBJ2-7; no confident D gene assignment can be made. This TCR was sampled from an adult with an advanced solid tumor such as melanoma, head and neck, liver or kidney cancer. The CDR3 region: CASSPMSYEQYF. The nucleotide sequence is TGTGCCAGCTCACCAATGAGCTACGAGCAGTACTTC.